These T cell receptor beta chains were read from a single sample in a study of blood T cells in healthy people across ages. TCRdb re-called the 5' RACE reads through MiXCR, storing one row per CDR3 protein. The sample contains some 1.1 million distinct CDR3 sequences, around two fifths of which appear only once. Source material: blood. These receptors all come from a man between 18 and 35 years old in good health. CDR3s include the opening cysteine and the closing phenylalanine or tryptophan. D genes are given only for firm matches. The size entry is marked missing in some rows and otherwise reads once, few, many or a size class.

D gene	clone size	V gene	J gene	CDR3 DNA	CDR3 protein
TRBD1	-	TRBV29-1	TRBJ1-2	TGCAGTGGTGAAACCGGGACAGGGGACGGCTACACCTTC	CSGETGTGDGYTF
-	few	TRBV6-1	TRBJ2-1	TGTGCCAGCAGTGAATGGGGACGAGGATACAATGAGCAGTTCTTC	CASSEWGRGYNEQFF
TRBD1	-	TRBV4-1	TRBJ1-5	TGCGCCAGCAGCCAAGATGGGGGCCGACAGGGGTATCAGCCCCAGCATTTT	CASSQDGGRQGYQPQHF
-	-	TRBV29-1	TRBJ1-2	TGCAGCGTTGAGGGGGGACCCAACTATGGCTACACCTTC	CSVEGGPNYGYTF
-	-	TRBV20-1	TRBJ1-2	TGCAGTGCTCCCAGAGCTAACTATGGCTACACCTTC	CSAPRANYGYTF
-	-	TRBV12-3/TRBV12-4	TRBJ1-2	TGTGCCAACAGTTCCTCATTTTCAGGGGAGGAGAACTATGGCTACACCTTC	CANSSSFSGEENYGYTF
-	few	TRBV6-6	TRBJ1-2	TGTGCCACCGCACTGGGGGCCAATGAGGGAGGCTATGGCTACACCTTC	CATALGANEGGYGYTF
-	-	TRBV6-2/TRBV6-3	TRBJ1-1	TGTGCCAGCAGTTATATTGTCGGGGGGTTGGACACTGAAGCTTTCTTT	CASSYIVGGLDTEAFF
-	-	TRBV10-2	TRBJ2-7	TGCGCCAGCAGTGAAGCAGGGAGCTCCGACGAGCAGTACTTC	CASSEAGSSDEQYF
-	-	TRBV4-2	TRBJ1-6	TGTGCCAGCGGGGGGCCTAATTCACCCCTCCACTTT	CASGGPNSPLHF
-	-	TRBV7-6	TRBJ2-7	TGTGCCAGCAGCTTAGGGCAGGGTCCTACCTACGAGCAGTACTTC	CASSLGQGPTYEQYF
-	few	TRBV4-3	TRBJ1-1	TGCGCCAGCAGCCAAGTCCCAGGCATGAACACTGAAGCTTTCTTT	CASSQVPGMNTEAFF
TRBD2	few	TRBV7-9	TRBJ2-1	TGTGCCAGCAGCCCAGGGACTAGCGGGGGAGTCAGGGAGCAGTTCTTC	CASSPGTSGGVREQFF
-	-	TRBV2	TRBJ2-7	TGTGCCAGCAGTACAAACAGGGAAAGGTACGAGCAGTACTTC	CASSTNRERYEQYF
TRBD2	few	TRBV6-5	TRBJ2-1	TGTGCCAGCAGCCTCGGACTAGGAGTGACTGAGCAGTTCTTC	CASSLGLGVTEQFF
-	few	TRBV11-2	TRBJ2-4	TGTGCCAGCAGTTCCAGACTAGCCAAAAACATTCAGTACTTC	CASSSRLAKNIQYF
-	-	TRBV9	TRBJ2-3	TGTGCCAGCAGCGGACAGGTCCGAAGCACAGATACGCAGTATTTT	CASSGQVRSTDTQYF
-	-	TRBV28	TRBJ2-5	TGTGCCAGCAGTCCACGGGGTTGGTACCAAGAGACCCAGTACTTC	CASSPRGWYQETQYF
-	once	TRBV3-1	TRBJ1-1	TGTGCCAGCAGCCAAGTTCTACTTAGGGTCACTGAAGCTTTCTTT	CASSQVLLRVTEAFF
TRBD1	-	TRBV27	TRBJ1-5	TGTGCCAGCAGTTTATCTGCCAGGGGGAGTCAGCCCCAGCATTTT	CASSLSARGSQPQHF
-	-	TRBV7-9	TRBJ2-1	TGTGCCAGCAGCTTGAGGAAGGTGGTCAATGAGCAGTTCTTC	CASSLRKVVNEQFF
-	-	TRBV9	TRBJ2-5	TGTGCCAGCAGCGGCCCCAGTTGGTACGACCAAGAGACCCAGTACTTC	CASSGPSWYDQETQYF
-	-	TRBV5-1	TRBJ1-4	TGCGCCAGCAGCTTTCTAGACAGCCACATGGCAACTAATGAAAAACTGTTTTTT	CASSFLDSHMATNEKLFF
-	-	TRBV5-1	TRBJ2-4	TGCGCCAGCAGCTTGGAGGTTGGCCCCCAGAATGAGCAGTACTTC	CASSLEVGPQNEQYF
TRBD1	-	TRBV11-1	TRBJ1-1	TGTGCCAGCAGCACCGGGACAGGGGGCTTGAGGGGTGAAGCTTTCTTT	CASSTGTGGLRGEAFF
-	few	TRBV2	TRBJ2-3	TGTGCCAGCAGTGAACAGGGGGGTTGGCTTAGCCCAAGCACAGATACGCAGTATTTT	CASSEQGGWLSPSTDTQYF
TRBD1	few	TRBV27	TRBJ1-4	TGTGCCAGCAGTCGCAGGACAGGGGCAGGTGAAAAACTGTTTTTT	CASSRRTGAGEKLFF
TRBD1	once	TRBV7-9	TRBJ2-1	TGTGCCAGCAGCAAACGACAGGGGGTTTGGGAGCAGTTCTTC	CASSKRQGVWEQFF
-	-	TRBV20-1	TRBJ2-2	TGCAGTGCTAGGGTTCCTAGTGCTACCGGGGAGCTGTTTTTT	CSARVPSATGELFF
TRBD1	-	TRBV14	TRBJ1-1	TGTGCCAGCAGCCATTCCGACAGGGACCCTGAAGCTTTCTTT	CASSHSDRDPEAFF
-	-	TRBV7-2	TRBJ2-7	TGTGCCAGCATTCTCCTGGGCGGGGCGAGCTCCTACGAGCAGTACTTC	CASILLGGASSYEQYF
-	-	TRBV20-1	TRBJ1-3	TGCAGTGCTCTACCCGGGACCGCCCTAAAATCCATATATTTT	CSALPGTALKSIYF
-	once	TRBV12-3/TRBV12-4	TRBJ2-4	TGTGCCAGCAGTTTAGCGCCCGTTTATTACAATGAGCAGTACTTC	CASSLAPVYYNEQYF
-	-	TRBV20-1	TRBJ1-2	TGCAGTGCTAGGACGAACAGGGATTATGGCTACACCTTC	CSARTNRDYGYTF
-	-	TRBV12-3/TRBV12-4	TRBJ2-7	TGTGCCAGCAGTGTGGTGGGGAGGTACGAGCAGTACTTC	CASSVVGRYEQYF
TRBD1	-	TRBV20-1	TRBJ1-1	TGCAGTGCCTACCTAAGGACAGGATACACTGAAGCTTTCTTT	CSAYLRTGYTEAFF
TRBD2	-	TRBV10-3	TRBJ2-1	TGTGCCACTTCGGGACTAGCGACGTACGATGAGCAGTTCTTC	CATSGLATYDEQFF
-	-	TRBV5-1	TRBJ1-6	TGCGCCAGCAGCTTGACAGGGATTCAGTACAATTCACCCCTCCACTTT	CASSLTGIQYNSPLHF
-	-	TRBV6-2/TRBV6-3	TRBJ2-5	TGTGCCAGCAGTGACTCGAAGGTCGGCAATGAGCAGTACTTC	CASSDSKVGNEQYF
-	-	TRBV25-1	TRBJ2-5	TGTGCCAGCAGTGAATTTAGTGCGCAAGAGACCCAGTACTTC	CASSEFSAQETQYF
-	-	TRBV27	TRBJ2-3	TGTGCCAGCAGTTTATACCGGCCCACAGATACGCAGTATTTT	CASSLYRPTDTQYF
-	many	TRBV5-1	TRBJ2-7	TGCGCCAGCAGCGACGCACCGGGACCGAACTACGAGCAGTACTTC	CASSDAPGPNYEQYF
-	-	TRBV28	TRBJ1-6	TGTGCCAGCCTCAGCGGGGCCTATAATTCACCCCTCCACTTT	CASLSGAYNSPLHF
-	-	TRBV12-3/TRBV12-4	TRBJ2-3	TGTGCCAGCACTAGGGACATGAGCGCAGATACGCAGTATTTT	CASTRDMSADTQYF
-	-	TRBV21-1	TRBJ2-1	TGTGCCAGCAGCAACCGGGACAGGGGCCCGACGAACAATGAGCAGTTCTTC	CASSNRDRGPTNNEQFF
TRBD2	few	TRBV7-9	TRBJ2-1	TGTGCCAGCTACGGGTCGGAATTCGGGGCGGGGGTGTACAATGAGCAGTTCTTC	CASYGSEFGAGVYNEQFF
-	few	TRBV18	TRBJ2-3	TGTGCCAGCTCACTTGGGACAGCCGGGACTTTGGGGGAAGATACGCAGTATTTT	CASSLGTAGTLGEDTQYF
-	few	TRBV3-1	TRBJ2-1	TGTGCCAGCAGCCAAGCAGGAACACGCAAGCAGTTCTTC	CASSQAGTRKQFF
-	-	TRBV6-2/TRBV6-3	TRBJ2-1	TGTGCCAGCACCCTCCCCACAGCAGACAATGAGCAGTTCTTC	CASTLPTADNEQFF
-	few	TRBV2	TRBJ1-5	TGTGCCAGCAGTGAAGCCGCGATAAGCAATCAGCCCCAGCATTTT	CASSEAAISNQPQHF